This T cell receptor (beta chain) was found in a study of blood T cells in healthy people across ages. Sample-barcoded 5' priming and a J-beta primer mix drove a second PCR of about 6 to 11 cycles. MiXCR, run by TCRdb on the 5' RACE reads, gives a single entry per CDR3 protein. The sample has over 1.5 million distinct CDR3 sequences; roughly 50% are singletons. This clonotype has a handful of counts. No antigen is known for it. Findings and caveats of the study: Aged donors had fewer naive CD4+ cells and lower diversity than long-lived donors. Among T cells, TCR beta diversity per million cells dropped roughly linearly as age rose.

The CDR3 contains 12 residues. The germline V gene encodes CDR1 MDHEN and CDR2 SYDVKM. The V gene lost 10 bases and the J gene lost 3 bases, with 10 bases spanning the gap. Sample donors were healthy Caucasian individuals that came from Russia, aged roughly 6 to 100. The sequenced material came from blood. This TCR was recovered from a woman in her thirties or forties in good health. This rearrangement joins TRBV28 to TRBJ2-4, with D perhaps TRBD2 (6 bases). In DNA form, the CDR3 reads TGTGCCACTGGGGGAGGCAAAAACATTCAGTACTTC. It translates to CATGGGKNIQYF.